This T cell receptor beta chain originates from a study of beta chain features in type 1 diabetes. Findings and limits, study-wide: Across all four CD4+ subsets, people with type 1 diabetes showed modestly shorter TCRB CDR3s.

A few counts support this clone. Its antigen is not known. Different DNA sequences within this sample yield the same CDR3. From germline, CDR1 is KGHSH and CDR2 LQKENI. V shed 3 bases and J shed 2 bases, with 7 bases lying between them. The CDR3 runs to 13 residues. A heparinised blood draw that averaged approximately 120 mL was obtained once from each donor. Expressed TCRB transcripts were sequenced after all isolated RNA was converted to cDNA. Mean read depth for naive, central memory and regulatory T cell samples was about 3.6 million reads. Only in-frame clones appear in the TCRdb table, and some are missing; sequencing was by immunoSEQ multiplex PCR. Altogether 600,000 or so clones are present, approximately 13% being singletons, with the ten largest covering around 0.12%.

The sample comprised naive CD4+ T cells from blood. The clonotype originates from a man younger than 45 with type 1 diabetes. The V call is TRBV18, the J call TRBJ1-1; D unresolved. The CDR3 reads CASSPGENTEAFF. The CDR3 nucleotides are TGTGCCAGCTCACCTGGGGAAAACACTGAAGCTTTCTTT.